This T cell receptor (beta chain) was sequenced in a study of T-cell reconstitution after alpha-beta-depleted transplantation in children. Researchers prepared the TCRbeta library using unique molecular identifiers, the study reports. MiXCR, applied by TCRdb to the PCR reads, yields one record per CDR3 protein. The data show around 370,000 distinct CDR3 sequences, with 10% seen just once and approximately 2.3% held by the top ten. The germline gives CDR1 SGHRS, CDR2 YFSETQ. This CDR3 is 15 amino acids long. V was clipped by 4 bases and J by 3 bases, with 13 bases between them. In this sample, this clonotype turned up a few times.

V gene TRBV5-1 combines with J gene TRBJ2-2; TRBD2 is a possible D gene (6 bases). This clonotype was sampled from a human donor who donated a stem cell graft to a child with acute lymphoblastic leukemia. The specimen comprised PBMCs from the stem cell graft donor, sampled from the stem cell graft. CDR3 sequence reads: CASSPSSVHTGELFF. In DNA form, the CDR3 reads TGCGCCAGCAGCCCATCTAGCGTCCACACCGGGGAGCTGTTTTTT.